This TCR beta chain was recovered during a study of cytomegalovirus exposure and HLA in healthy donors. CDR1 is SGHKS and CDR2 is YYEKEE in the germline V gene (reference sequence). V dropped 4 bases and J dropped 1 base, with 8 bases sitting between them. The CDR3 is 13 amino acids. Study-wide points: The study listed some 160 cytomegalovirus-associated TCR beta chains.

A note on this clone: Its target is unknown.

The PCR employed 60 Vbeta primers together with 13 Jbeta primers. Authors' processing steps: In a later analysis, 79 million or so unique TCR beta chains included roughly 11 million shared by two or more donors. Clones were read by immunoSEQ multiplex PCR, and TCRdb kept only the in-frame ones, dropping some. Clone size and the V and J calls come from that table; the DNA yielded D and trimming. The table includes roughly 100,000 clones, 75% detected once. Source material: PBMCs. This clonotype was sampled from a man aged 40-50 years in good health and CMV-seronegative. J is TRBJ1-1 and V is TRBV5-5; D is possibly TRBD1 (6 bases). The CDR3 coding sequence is TGTGCCAGCAGCATAGGGGGGAACACTGAAGCTTTCTTT. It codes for CASSIGGNTEAFF.